The sequence of this TCR beta chain was determined in a study of shared clonotypes between healthy human individuals (dated by TCRdb to 2018 to 2020). With regard to the full study: The cohort comprised a couple of women and a few men aged 18 to 49 years. To increase sequencing depth and limit assay-specific biases, different laboratories used diverse techniques to prepare libraries and sequence TCR repertoires. The study deeply sequenced blood TCR repertoires of five healthy adults to estimate repertoire size and the extent of clonotype sharing between individuals. Each donor's leukapheresis produced roughly between roughly 0.94 and 9.5 billion PBMCs.

Overall study outcomes, separate from this receptor: Sampling was limited to blood, and TCR repertoires in tissue likely differ from TCR repertoires in blood. Because the study included only a small number of donors, the genetic and exposure-history diversity represented was limited. Based on pairwise subsampling, the degree of clonotype sharing among donors was expected to be affected by sequencing depth.

On this clone itself: The antigen it binds to is not known. No base quality information exists; no much larger clone differs at one position.

The donors were healthy, HIV-negative adults who had no recently reported acute infections or vaccinations. Every donor was a Caucasian adult residing in Nashville, Tennessee, USA. In the unsorted samples, roughly 90 million PBMCs were counted, and genomic DNA was extracted using the QIAamp DNA Blood Mini kit. Blood was obtained by leukapheresis, after which PBMCs were separated by Ficoll-Histopaque density gradient centrifugation and cryopreserved in liquid nitrogen vapor phase. Unmatched junction bases come to 8, with V trimmed by 7 bases and J by 6 bases. According to the germline V gene (reference sequence), CDR1 reads SEHNR and CDR2 reads FQNEAQ. There are 14 amino acids in the CDR3, from cysteine to phenylalanine inclusive. Solely the CDR3 DNA is kept, with 42 bases framed from the first base. Using the deep immunoSEQ assay, TCR CDR3 regions were amplified from genomic DNA by multiplex PCR. Extracted genomic DNA from each cell subset was distributed evenly across all wells of several immunoSEQ 96-well plates, and each plate was treated as a replicate. For unsorted PBMC, each replicate PCR was loaded with approximately 300 ng genomic DNA, equivalent to tens of thousands of T cell genomes. Unsorted PBMC genomic DNA was sequenced across ten immunoSEQ deep assay plates. Purified libraries were quantified with a Qubit 3.0 fluorometer, sized on a Bioanalyzer 2100, and re-quantified with the KAPA Library Quantification kit. Every immunoSEQ 96-well plate was sequenced on a dedicated single-read 150-cycle Illumina NextSeq 550 flow cell. As for the original processing: The immunoSEQ output contained only junctional sequences without quality scores, so filtering could not match that applied to full-length reads. Sequences were annotated with PyIR, a Python wrapper for IgBLAST v1.9, using IMGT germline references to assign V/J genes and CDR3. Reads were removed for weak V/J assignments (E-value above 1e-6), missing CDR3, stop codons, out-of-frame junctions, or ambiguous translated residues. V3J clonotypes were defined as sequences sharing an identical inferred V gene, J gene, and CDR3 amino acid sequence. The percentage overlap between two repertoires was calculated by dividing the number of shared unique clonotypes by the size of the smaller repertoire. Three approaches were used to assess repertoire richness: RTK rarefaction, the Chao1 estimator, and Recon v2.1 estimates of unobserved clonotypes. Sourced from immuneACCESS, this table was stored by TCRdb with only in-frame sequences that have V and J called. A share of the clones is absent; for the studies checked, an unresolved V gene accounts for under half, and the remainder has no known explanation. V and J calls plus clone size are reproduced from that table; the DNA served to infer D and trimming. The sample contains some 96,000 clones, around half of them found a single time. The ten largest clones add up to less than 15% of the sample.

Material: PBMCs. The receptor's source is a middle-aged woman in good health. Some clones in this sample may be carry-over from other donors' samples. The chain was built from TRBV7-9 and TRBJ2-1; TRBD2 fits 8 bases in the junction. The DNA reads TGTGCCAGCACCCGCAGCGGGAGATTCAATGAGCAGTTCTTC. This encodes CASTRSGRFNEQFF.